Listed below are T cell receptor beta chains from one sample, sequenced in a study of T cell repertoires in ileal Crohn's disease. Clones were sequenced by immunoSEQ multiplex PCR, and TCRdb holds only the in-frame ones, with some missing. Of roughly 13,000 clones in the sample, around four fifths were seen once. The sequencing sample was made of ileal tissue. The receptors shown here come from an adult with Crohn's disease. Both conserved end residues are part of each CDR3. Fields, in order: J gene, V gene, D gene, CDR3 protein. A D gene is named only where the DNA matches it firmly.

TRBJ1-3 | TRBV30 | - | CAWSGWSGDGNTIYF
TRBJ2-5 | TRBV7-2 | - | CASSLEAGKETQYF
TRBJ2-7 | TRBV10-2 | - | CASSQAGDEQYF
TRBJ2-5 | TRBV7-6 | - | CASSLTGYQETQYF
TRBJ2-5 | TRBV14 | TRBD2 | CASSQGGETQYF
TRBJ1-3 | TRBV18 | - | CASSPGRGGNTIYF
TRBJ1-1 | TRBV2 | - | CASSEARGAEAFF
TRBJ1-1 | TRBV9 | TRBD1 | CASSTGQGSTEAFF
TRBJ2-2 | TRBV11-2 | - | CASSSRNTLANTGELFF
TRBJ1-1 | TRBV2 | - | CASRVGDWTLNTEAFF
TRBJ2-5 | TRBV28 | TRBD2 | CASSWGGSGKTQYF
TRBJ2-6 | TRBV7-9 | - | CASEEATGPPPSGANVLTF
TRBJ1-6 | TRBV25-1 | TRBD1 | CASSARDRVGSYNSPLHF
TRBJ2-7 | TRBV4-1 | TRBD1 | CASSQGTGLYEQYF
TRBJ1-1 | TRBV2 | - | CASNGKGGTEAFF
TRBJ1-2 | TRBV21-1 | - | CASRGDRGNYGYTF
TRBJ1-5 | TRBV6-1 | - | CASSVGTLNQPQHF
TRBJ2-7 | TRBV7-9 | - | CASSGDIVYEQYF
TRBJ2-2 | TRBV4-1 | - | CASSHSSNTGELFF
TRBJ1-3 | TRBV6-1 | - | CATQVAGNTIYF
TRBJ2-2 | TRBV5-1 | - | CASSLWQGYTGELFF
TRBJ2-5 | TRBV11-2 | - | CASSSGVGARQETQYF
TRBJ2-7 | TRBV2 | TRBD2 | CASSMERGATYEQYF
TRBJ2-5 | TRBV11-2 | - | CASSLWAGETQYF